This T cell receptor beta chain was sequenced for a study of blood T cell repertoires in COVID-19. V was pared by 0 bases and J by 4 bases, with 8 bases between. Germline assignment: CDR1 SGHRS and CDR2 YFSETQ. CDR3 length equals 14 residues. Sequenced by immunoSEQ multiplex PCR; TCRdb stores in-frame clones only, minus some. The sample has approximately 220,000 clones; roughly 80% are singletons. The sequenced sample consisted of peripheral blood. The sequence was obtained from a woman of 80 years or more with acute or convalescent COVID-19. The genes are TRBV5-1 and TRBJ2-1; D is ambiguous. The CDR3 coding sequence is TGCGCCAGCAGCTTGGGAGGTGGTTACAATGAGCAGTTCTTC. It translates to CASSLGGGYNEQFF.